This TCR beta chain came from a study of vaccination and CD4 T cells after COVID-19. This clonotype was seen only a few times. What it recognizes is unknown. There are 14 residues in the CDR3. Trimming cost V 3 bases and J 0 bases, with 6 bases left between them. The germline V gene has CDR1 DFQATT and CDR2 SNEGSKA (reference sequence). The treatment denotes: 10-day PBMC culture with coronavirus spike peptide pools or control peptides (ViraFEST assay). Positive PCR results dated from March to December 2020, before the US Alpha, Beta and Delta variants. Findings and limits, study-wide: Median numbers of SARS-CoV-2-reactive clonotypes increased from roughly 19 to 38 (not a significant change).

The Oncomine TCR Beta short-read assay was what sequenced the DNA obtained from cultured CD4+ T cells. Once CD4+ T cells had been cultured, genomic DNA was extracted from them. TCRdb analysed the PCR reads with MiXCR anew, one entry per CDR3 protein. The top ten hold about 4.2% of the sample, which has about 15,000 distinct CDR3 sequences, 73% seen once. The origin of this receptor is a human donor who had recovered from COVID-19. The sample consisted of CD4+ T cells from blood, cultured in vitro. The chain carries TRBV20-1 and TRBJ1-6; D is unclear. The CDR3 DNA sequence: TGCAGTGCTAGGAAGAGCTCCTATAATTCACCCCTCCACTTT. Translated: CSARKSSYNSPLHF.